These 9 T cell receptor beta chains share one sample of origin, sequenced in a study of blood T cell repertoires in COVID-19 (dated by TCRdb to the early 2020s). The library relied on the immunoSEQ multiplex PCR assay. Imported from immuneACCESS, the table was reduced by TCRdb to in-frame sequences with V and J called. These copies leave out some clones; in studies compared against another copy, an unresolved V gene accounts for under half, and the cause of the remainder is not known. For this sample the table gives about 64,000 clones, of which roughly 75% were detected only once. More than 13% of the sample is taken by the ten largest. Source material: peripheral blood. The receptors originated from a man between 60 and 75 years old with COVID-19, enrolled during active disease.

This rearrangement joins TRBV10-2 to TRBJ2-1; the D gene is possibly TRBD2 (6 bases). The V and J ends lost 7 bases and 9 bases respectively, with 16 bases between them. The CDR3 spans 13 residues. Germline V CDR1 and CDR2: WSHSY, SAAADI. CDR3 sequence (DNA): TGCGCCAGCACCCCAACTAGCCGAGGTGAGCAGTTCTTC. As protein: CASTPTSRGEQFF.

The chain's CDR3 is CASSFGGAASYNEQFF. The CDR3 bases are TGCGCCAGCAGCTTCGGGGGGGCAGCGTCCTACAATGAGCAGTTCTTC. The rearrangement uses TRBV5-1 and TRBJ2-1, with 8 bases that match TRBD2. CDR3 length: 16 amino acids. CDR1 is SGHRS and CDR2 is YFSETQ in the germline V gene. V was clipped by 2 bases and J by 1 base; unmatched bases: 5.

CDR3 bases: TGCGCCAGCAGCTTCGCACCGGACTTGGCGACAGATACGCAGTATTTT. This encodes CASSFAPDLATDTQYF. The chain employs TRBV5-1 and TRBJ2-3, with D possibly being TRBD2 (5 bases). The V gene lost 2 bases and the J gene lost 3 bases, with 16 bases spanning the gap. Germline-derived CDR1 and CDR2 are SGHRS and YFSETQ. The CDR3 length is 16 residues.

The chain employs TRBV10-3 and TRBJ1-1; D unresolved. The CDR3 runs to 12 residues. V gave up 6 bases and J gave up 0 bases, with 5 bases separating them. Germline V gives CDR1 ENHRY, CDR2 SYGVKD. The CDR3 sequence: CAIRQMNTEAFF. CDR3 nucleotides: TGTGCCATCAGACAGATGAACACTGAAGCTTTCTTT.

The J gene is TRBJ1-5, the V gene TRBV28, with D possibly TRBD1 on 5 matching bases. The CDR3 is 13 amino acids. V lost 6 bases and J 6 bases, leaving 12 bases between the germline ends. CDR1 and CDR2 from the germline V gene are MDHEN and SYDVKM. This CDR3 is CASRPTATQPQHF. The CDR3 nucleotides read TGTGCCAGCAGGCCGACAGCAACTCAGCCCCAGCATTTT.

V usage is TRBV5-5 and J usage is TRBJ1-6, with D maybe TRBD1 (6 bases). The CDR3 consists of 14 residues. The germline CDR1 and CDR2 sequences are SGHKS and YYEKEE (reference sequence). Trimming took 2 bases from V and 9 from J, leaving 12 bases between them. CDR3 DNA sequence: TGTGCCAGCAGCTTACAGGGATTGGGTTCACCCCTCCACTTT. Residues: CASSLQGLGSPLHF.

This sequence joins TRBV5-1 and TRBJ2-7; TRBD2 might be the D (5 bases). Germline V lookup: CDR1 SGHRS, CDR2 YFSETQ. The ends were cut back, 2 bases at V and 3 bases at J, with 6 bases in the middle. The CDR3 is 12 amino acids. The CDR3 region is CASSFEGYEQYF. CDR3 coding DNA: TGCGCCAGCAGCTTCGAGGGCTACGAGCAGTACTTC. Based on the CDR3 plus reference TRBV5-1 and TRBJ2-7, the full variable domain is KAGVTQTPRYLIKTRGQQVTLSCSPISGHRSVSWYQQTPGQGLQFLFEYFSETQRNKGNFPGRFSGRQFSNSRSEMNVSTLELGDSALYLCASSFEGYEQYFGPGTRLTVT.

This chain connects TRBV28 to TRBJ1-2; weak D call: TRBD1 (5 bases). V lost 10 bases to trimming and J lost 5 bases, with 20 bases between them. The V gene's germline CDR1 is MDHEN and CDR2 SYDVKM. This CDR3 spans 14 amino acids. The CDR3 sequence is CAIYAGDGVYGYTF. In DNA, the CDR3 is TGTGCCATCTATGCGGGGGATGGGGTATATGGCTACACCTTC.

V and J are TRBV23-1 and TRBJ2-7; TRBD1 agrees at 10 bases. TRBV23-1 is annotated as an ORF whose role is uncertain. The CDR3 runs to 17 residues. The J segment lost 2 bases and the V segment lost 6 bases, leaving 13 bases of the junction unmatched. The CDR3 sequence is CASSRSGGTGVAYEQYF. As DNA, the CDR3 is TGCGCCAGCAGCCGATCGGGAGGGACAGGGGTTGCCTACGAGCAGTACTTC.